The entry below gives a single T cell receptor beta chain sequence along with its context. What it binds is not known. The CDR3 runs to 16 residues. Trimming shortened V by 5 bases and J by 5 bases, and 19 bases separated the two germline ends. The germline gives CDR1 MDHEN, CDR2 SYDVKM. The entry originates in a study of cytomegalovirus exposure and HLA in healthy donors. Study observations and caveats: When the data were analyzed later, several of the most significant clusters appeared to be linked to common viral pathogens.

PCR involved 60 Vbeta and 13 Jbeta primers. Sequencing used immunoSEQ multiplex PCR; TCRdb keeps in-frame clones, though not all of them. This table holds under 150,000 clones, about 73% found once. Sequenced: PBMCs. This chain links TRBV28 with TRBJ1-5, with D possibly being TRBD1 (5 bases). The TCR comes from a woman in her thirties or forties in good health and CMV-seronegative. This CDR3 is CASSLRGFGEYQPQHF. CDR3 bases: TGTGCCAGCAGTCTGCGGGGGTTTGGGGAATATCAGCCCCAGCATTTT.